The rows below give T cell receptor beta chains drawn from one sample of a study of early T cells in non-severe SARS-CoV-2 infection. TCRdb reprocessed the 5' RACE reads with MiXCR, giving one entry per CDR3 protein. The sample holds tens of thousands of distinct CDR3 sequences, about 6.4% seen once. The sample was whole blood, taken at baseline. The source of these receptors is an adult who was a healthcare worker with PCR-confirmed SARS-CoV-2 infection or an uninfected control (not recorded which). Each CDR3 is given without its conserved first and last residue.

v_call,j_call,cdr3_aa
TRBV11-3,TRBJ2-2,ASSLEERAGELF
TRBV5-1,TRBJ1-2,ASSTGQGATYGYT
TRBV6-2/TRBV6-3,TRBJ2-7,ASSTTLDRQGAAYEQY
TRBV21-1,TRBJ1-1,ASSKESHGTEAF
TRBV10-3,TRBJ2-5,AIRRQSEETQY
TRBV3-1,TRBJ1-1,ASSQGPYTEAF
TRBV27,TRBJ2-1,ASSSMGNEQF
TRBV29-1,TRBJ2-5,SVEMRGETQY
TRBV20-1,TRBJ2-7,SGLDGGIYEQY
TRBV4-3,TRBJ2-7,ASSQGYDWVYEQY